This T cell receptor beta chain came from a study of T cell changes during pregnancy in multiple sclerosis. Germline V gene sequence: CDR1 SGHTS, CDR2 YDEGEE. The CDR3 contains 17 residues. V was pared by 0 bases and J by 0 bases, with 6 bases of the junction left unmatched. TCRdb's table, derived via immunoSEQ multiplex PCR, lists solely in-frame clones and lacks some. The sample lists approximately 60,000 clones, 90% to 95% seen once, with less than 4% in the top ten. The receptor's source is a female donor with multiple sclerosis, enrolled in a pregnancy study. The chain employs TRBV5-8 and TRBJ2-1; 7 bases are a match to TRBD2. Specimen: CD8+ T cells from peripheral blood mononuclear cells, collected in the third trimester of pregnancy. The CDR3 protein is CASSLDSSGSSYNEQFF. The CDR3 coding sequence is TGTGCCAGCAGCTTGGACTCTAGCGGTAGCTCCTACAATGAGCAGTTCTTC.